These 17 T cell receptor beta chains originate from one sample sequenced in a study of early T cells in non-severe SARS-CoV-2 infection. TCRdb passed the 5' RACE reads through MiXCR, listing each CDR3 protein once. The repertoire consists of about 66,000 distinct CDR3 sequences, with over 20% occurring once and the leading ten covering approximately 16%. The sequencing here drew on whole blood, taken at baseline. The receptors originated from an adult who was a healthcare worker with PCR-confirmed SARS-CoV-2 infection or an uninfected control (not recorded which).

This clonotype was counted between two and nine times. The chain has TRBV15 and TRBJ2-2; D ambiguous. V gave up 0 bases and J gave up 0 bases, with 8 bases separating them. Germline values: CDR1 LNHNV, CDR2 YYDKDF (reference sequence). The CDR3 sequence is 16 residues long. CDR3 nucleotide sequence: TGTGCCACCAGCAGAGATCAGCCAACGAACACCGGGGAGCTGTTTTTT. Its translation is CATSRDQPTNTGELFF. Together with reference TRBV15 and TRBJ2-2, the CDR3 gives the full variable domain: DAMVIQNPRYQVTQFGKPVTLSCSQTLNHNVMYWYQQKSSQAPKLLFHYYDKDFNNEADTPDNFQSRRPNTSFCFLDIRSPGLGDTAMYLCATSRDQPTNTGELFFGEGSRLTVL.

This clonotype has a handful of counts. The chain couples TRBV7-9 to TRBJ2-4; D tentatively fits TRBD1 or TRBD2 (5 bases each). The germline V and J ends were trimmed by 1 base and 7 bases, with 8 bases remaining between them. CDR1 is SEHNR, CDR2 FQNEAQ, per germline (reference sequence). This CDR3 is 13 amino acids long. This CDR3 reads CASSLVEGNIQYF. The CDR3 nucleotides read TGTGCCAGCAGCTTAGTAGAGGGGAACATTCAGTACTTC.

This clonotype was counted between two and nine times. The genes are TRBV12-3 or TRBV12-4 and TRBJ1-2, with a possible D match to TRBD1 (5 bases). V dropped 3 bases and J dropped 9 bases, with 11 bases sitting between them. The CDR3 is made up of 12 amino acids. CDR3 coding DNA: TGTGCCAGCAGTTTCGCAGGGAGGAGCTACACCTTC. The encoded protein is CASSFAGRSYTF.

This clonotype was found a few times. CDR3 nucleotide sequence: TGTGCCAGCAGTTCGGGGGACGGGAAAGGGTATGGCTACACCTTC. It is translated as CASSSGDGKGYGYTF. This chain uses TRBV6-5 with TRBJ1-2; possible D gene TRBD1, 5 bases. Trimming removed 4 bases from V and 5 bases from J, with 17 bases in between. CDR1 is MNHEY, CDR2 SVGAGI, per germline. CDR3 length: 15 amino acids.

This chain connects TRBV6-6 to TRBJ2-3, with D hard to call. Trimming removed 5 bases from V and 4 bases from J, with 7 bases in between. Germline V gene lookup returns CDR1 MNHNY and CDR2 SVGAGI (reference sequence). The CDR3 is 12 amino acids. The CDR3 region is CASSRTSDTQYF. The CDR3, as DNA: TGTGCCAGCAGTCGGACCTCAGATACGCAGTATTTT.

This clonotype came up a few times. The genes are TRBV27 and TRBJ1-5, with TRBD1 identical over 7 bases. With V trimmed by 2 bases and J by 0 bases, 4 bases remained unmatched. The CDR3 runs to 16 residues. The germline CDR1 and CDR2 sequences are MNHEY and SMNVEV (reference sequence). The CDR3 here is CASSLQGGHSNQPQHF. Written as DNA, the CDR3 is TGTGCCAGCAGTTTACAGGGGGGCCATAGCAATCAGCCCCAGCATTTT.

The chain couples TRBV10-3 to TRBJ2-3, with 7 bases matching TRBD1. Unmatched junction bases numbered 19, after V lost 5 bases and J lost 2 bases. Germline CDR1 is ENHRY and CDR2 is SYGVKD. CDR3 length: 19 amino acids. The DNA for the CDR3 is TGTGCCATCAGTCAATCCCCTGGGGACAGCCTCTTTTCCACAGATACGCAGTATTTT. This codes for CAISQSPGDSLFSTDTQYF.

This clonotype was found a few times. The V gene is TRBV5-5, the J gene TRBJ1-6; a weak D match, TRBD1 (6 bases). This CDR3 is 15 amino acids long. V lost 0 bases, J lost 5 bases, and 9 bases lay in between. In germline, CDR1 is SGHKS, CDR2 YYEKEE (reference sequence). The CDR3 nucleotides read TGTGCCAGCAGCTTGGGTCAGGGGAATAATTCACCCCTCCACTTT. Residues: CASSLGQGNNSPLHF.

The sample holds a few counts of this clonotype. Its ends do not fully match the called genes, so a read error is possible. The rearrangement links TRBV30 to TRBJ1-6; TRBD1 agrees at 8 bases. Per the germline V gene, CDR1 is GTSNPN and CDR2 is SVGIG (reference sequence). This CDR3 spans 14 amino acids. CDR3 nucleotides: TGTACCTGGACCTATGGACAGGGATCATCACCCCTCCACTTT. This encodes CTWTYGQGSSPLHF.

CDR3 coding DNA: TGTGCCAGCAGTTTAGGCCGGAAAGCTTTCTTT. Amino acid sequence: CASSLGRKAFF. The chain employs TRBV12-3 or TRBV12-4 and TRBJ1-1; D is uncertain. The V end was cut by 1 base, the J end by 9 bases, with 6 bases between. This CDR3 comprises 11 residues.

V gene TRBV5-1 combines with J gene TRBJ1-4, with D hard to call. The CDR3 is made up of 13 amino acids. Germline loops: CDR1 SGHRS, CDR2 YFSETQ. V was trimmed by 4 bases and J by 7 bases, leaving 11 bases between them. In nucleotides, the CDR3 is TGCGCCAGCAGCGGAGAAGATGGTGAAAAACTGTTTTTT. The encoded protein is CASSGEDGEKLFF.

The chain carries TRBV19 and TRBJ2-3; D remains ambiguous. Germline-derived CDR1 and CDR2 are LNHDA and SQIVND (reference sequence). V gave up 10 bases and J gave up 2 bases, with 13 bases separating them. The CDR3 sequence is 13 residues long. The CDR3 reads CATTKRDTDTQYF. The CDR3 region has the DNA TGTGCCACCACCAAAAGGGACACAGATACGCAGTATTTT.

The chain has TRBV20-1 and TRBJ2-1, with D maybe TRBD2 (5 bases). V was shortened by 6 bases and J by 7 bases, with 10 bases between the two germline ends. Germline loops: CDR1 DFQATT, CDR2 SNEGSKA (reference sequence). There are 11 residues in the CDR3. Written as DNA, the CDR3 is TGCAGTGCCCCTAGAGGGAATGAGCAGTTCTTC. This codes for CSAPRGNEQFF.

The sample holds many counts of this clonotype. This chain links TRBV7-9 with TRBJ2-1; weak D call: TRBD2 (6 bases). The CDR3 spans 15 residues. The germline V and J ends were trimmed by 5 bases and 5 bases, with 16 bases remaining between them. CDR1 and CDR2 (germline): SEHNR, FQNEAQ (reference sequence). CDR3 protein: CASSPSAGFNNEQFF. The CDR3 coding sequence is TGTGCCAGCAGCCCCTCGGCGGGGTTCAACAATGAGCAGTTCTTC.

The chain has TRBV11-1 and TRBJ2-7; TRBD2 matches at 7 bases. Unmatched junction bases numbered 10, after V lost 7 bases and J lost 7 bases. The CDR3 length is 13 residues. Germline values: CDR1 SGHAT, CDR2 FQDESV (reference sequence). As DNA, the CDR3 is TGTGCCAGCACTCGGGGTACGGGAGGAGAGCAGTACTTC. Protein sequence: CASTRGTGGEQYF.

V and J are TRBV3-1 and TRBJ1-1; the D gene is possibly TRBD1 (5 bases). Germline values: CDR1 LGHDT, CDR2 YNNKEL (reference sequence). V was clipped by 2 bases and J by 1 base, with 8 bases between them. There are 14 residues in the CDR3. In DNA, the CDR3 is TGTGCCAGCAGCCAAAGCGGGGCGAACACTGAAGCTTTCTTT. Translated, it gives CASSQSGANTEAFF.

This chain connects TRBV7-6 to TRBJ2-3, with TRBD1 matching 10 bases. CDR3 length: 13 residues. In germline, CDR1 is SGHVS, CDR2 FNYEAQ. The junction had 3 bases not matched to a gene; V was cut back by 6 bases and J by 6 bases. CDR3 region: CASRPDRGDTQYF. The CDR3 bases are TGTGCCAGCAGACCGGACAGGGGGGATACGCAGTATTTT.